This entry is about one T cell receptor beta chain. Its antigen is unidentified. These data come from a study of cytomegalovirus exposure and HLA in healthy donors. Points from the study as a whole: On later analysis, the bulk of CMV-associated TCR beta chains appeared to be HLA-restricted. Analysis was carried out at a later point, and it linked a missense DCLRE1C variant to TCR beta V- and J-gene trimming. Presence/absence analyses assumed roughly uniform sequencing depth across donors. Among TCR beta chains of equal frequency, HLA-associated ones were more clonally expanded in a later analysis.

It was with 60 Vbeta and 13 Jbeta primers that the PCR ran. TCRdb's copy holds only in-frame clones and misses some; the assay was immunoSEQ multiplex PCR. Found here are about 100,000 clones, over 9.5% of them singletons; the top ten hold 5.8%. This TCR came from a man between 35 and 55 years old in good health and CMV-seropositive. The sample taken for sequencing was PBMCs.

Written as DNA, the CDR3 is TGCGCCAGCAGCCTCCAGGGGGTGAATCAGCCCCAGCATTTT. Protein: CASSLQGVNQPQHF. The rearrangement uses TRBV5-1 and TRBJ1-5; 7 positions agree with TRBD1. This CDR3 is 14 amino acids long. Trimming took 4 bases from V and 4 from J; bases not matched to a gene: 5. Germline loops: CDR1 SGHRS, CDR2 YFSETQ.